The 27 T cell receptor beta chains listed next were all sequenced from one sample in a study of control samples from healthy donors and cancer patients. The assay was immunoSEQ multiplex PCR, and TCRdb's table has in-frame clones only and misses some. The sample has roughly 39,000 clones, roughly nine tenths seen once. The specimen was blood. These receptors were taken from a woman between 50 and 59 years old in good health.

This chain links TRBV28 with TRBJ1-1; D not resolved. V was trimmed by 7 bases and J by 1 base, leaving 10 bases between them. The CDR3 totals 13 residues. Germline V gene sequence: CDR1 MDHEN, CDR2 SYDVKM. CDR3 protein: CASIPTWNTEAFF. In nucleotides, the CDR3 is TGTGCCAGCATCCCTACCTGGAACACTGAAGCTTTCTTT.

The chain recombines TRBV28 with TRBJ1-2; perhaps TRBD1 as D (5 bases). Germline-derived CDR1 and CDR2 are MDHEN and SYDVKM. This CDR3 is built from 12 residues. V was cut by 6 bases and J by 8 bases, with 13 bases left in between. This CDR3 reads CASRPPGGGYTF. CDR3 bases: TGTGCCAGCAGGCCTCCCGGGGGAGGCTACACCTTC.

J is TRBJ1-1 and V is TRBV7-8; D is unclear. Per the germline V gene, CDR1 is SGHVS and CDR2 is FQNEAQ. The V and J ends lost 5 bases and 1 base respectively, with 8 bases between them. The CDR3 has 13 amino acids. CDR3 residues: CASSHPGNTEAFF. The DNA for the CDR3 is TGTGCCAGCAGCCATCCTGGGAACACTGAAGCTTTCTTT.

This clone was detected once. The J gene is TRBJ2-3, the V gene TRBV18, with TRBD1 matching 9 bases. Germline V lookup: CDR1 KGHSH, CDR2 LQKENI. Trimming cost V 4 bases and J 1 base; bases outside gene matches: 9. The length of the CDR3 is 17 residues. The CDR3, as DNA: TGTGCCAGCTCACGAATCCCCCGGGACAGGGGCACAGATACGCAGTATTTT. Protein product: CASSRIPRDRGTDTQYF.

The genes are TRBV10-3 and TRBJ1-1; 12 bases fit TRBD1. The CDR3 extends over 13 amino acids. J gave up 4 bases and V 11 bases, and 5 bases lay outside the gene matches. Germline-derived CDR1 and CDR2 are ENHRY and SYGVKD. The DNA for the CDR3 is TGTGCCGCGGGACAGGGGGCCATCACTGAAGCTTTCTTT. This sequence encodes CAAGQGAITEAFF.

The V gene is TRBV11-2, the J gene TRBJ1-3; D is unclear. Germline CDR1 SGHAT, CDR2 FQNNGV. This CDR3 is 18 amino acids long. V was shortened by 0 bases and J by 0 bases, with 15 bases between the two germline ends. DNA of the CDR3: TGTGCCAGCAGCTTAGAAGTGCTTGGCAGGAGCTCTGGAAACACCATATATTTT. Translated, it gives CASSLEVLGRSSGNTIYF.

The J gene is TRBJ2-3, the V gene TRBV24-1; 8 bases map to TRBD1. The CDR3 spans 14 residues. The germline gives CDR1 KGHDR, CDR2 SFDVKD. With V trimmed by 9 bases and J by 2 bases, 6 bases remained unmatched. Written as DNA, the CDR3 is TGTGCCACCCAAAGGGGACAGGCCACAGATACGCAGTATTTT. Translation gives CATQRGQATDTQYF.

V is TRBV5-1 and J is TRBJ1-4; D is unresolved. The CDR3 has 16 amino acids. The germline gives CDR1 SGHRS, CDR2 YFSETQ. The V end was cut by 0 bases, the J end by 4 bases, with 13 bases between. The CDR3 sequence is CASSLVSTWNNEKLFF. The CDR3 DNA follows: TGCGCCAGCAGCTTGGTCTCCACGTGGAATAATGAAAAACTGTTTTTT.

The chain has TRBV28 and TRBJ1-5; D gene uncertain. There are 15 residues in the CDR3. CDR1 is MDHEN, CDR2 SYDVKM, per germline. The germline V and J ends were trimmed by 4 bases and 0 bases, with 10 bases remaining between them. CDR3: CASSSDVNSNQPQHF. In DNA form, the CDR3 reads TGTGCCAGCAGTTCCGACGTAAATAGCAATCAGCCCCAGCATTTT.

Comment on this clone: The junction shows a germline mismatch at one end, possibly a read error. The chain uses TRBV7-9 and TRBJ1-1; D not resolved. Looked up from germline, CDR1 is SEHNR and CDR2 is FQNEAQ (reference sequence). CDR3 size: 11 residues. Here the CDR3 DNA reads TGTGCCAGCAGGAGAGGTACTGAAGCTTCCTTT. Protein product: CASRRGTEASF.

A note on this clone: The same CDR3 arises from other DNA sequences in this sample as well. This sequence joins TRBV7-6 and TRBJ2-1; D tentatively reads TRBD1 or TRBD2 (5 bases each). The CDR3 extends over 17 amino acids. Between the trimmed V and J ends, which lost 1 base and 1 base, there was a span of 14 bases. In germline, CDR1 is SGHVS, CDR2 FNYEAQ. The DNA for the CDR3 is TGTGCCAGCAGCTTAGTGCGGGCAGGGAATTCCTACAATGAGCAGTTCTTC. It specifies CASSLVRAGNSYNEQFF.

DNA of the CDR3: TGTGCCAGCAGCCCGGGACAGGGGTACGGCTACACCTTC. It yields the protein CASSPGQGYGYTF. The chain links TRBV7-9 to TRBJ1-2; 10 bases match TRBD1. With V trimmed by 5 bases and J by 8 bases, 5 bases remained unmatched. This CDR3 spans 13 amino acids. CDR1 and CDR2 from the germline V gene are SEHNR and FQNEAQ (reference sequence).

The chain has TRBV5-6 and TRBJ1-6, with no clear D. Per the germline V gene, CDR1 is SGHDT and CDR2 is YYEEEE. V was shortened by 4 bases and J by 5 bases, with 13 bases between the two germline ends. This CDR3 is built from 15 residues. The CDR3 region has the DNA TGTGCCAGCAGCCCCTGGACTGATGATAATTCACCCCTCCACTTT. It yields the protein CASSPWTDDNSPLHF. The variable domain in full, completed from reference TRBV5-6 and TRBJ1-6, reads DAGVTQSPTHLIKTRGQQVTLRCSPKSGHDTVSWYQQALGQGPQFIFQYYEEEERQRGNFPDRFSGHQFPNYSSELNVNALLLGDSALYLCASSPWTDDNSPLHFGNGTRLTVT.

The V call is TRBV25-1, the J call TRBJ2-1; 7 positions match TRBD2. V dropped 6 bases and J dropped 5; count of bases not matched to a gene: 13. There are 16 residues in the CDR3. Per germline, CDR1 MGHDK and CDR2 SYGVNS. The chain's CDR3 is CASRYSRASGNNEQFF. DNA for the CDR3: TGTGCCAGCAGATATTCAAGGGCTAGCGGTAACAATGAGCAGTTCTTC.

The rearrangement uses TRBV9 and TRBJ1-1; D may be TRBD1 (5 bases). This CDR3 is built from 13 residues. Trimming removed 0 bases from V and 11 bases from J, with 14 bases in between. Germline loops: CDR1 SGDLS, CDR2 YYNGEE. CDR3 nucleotide sequence: TGTGCCAGCAGCGTAGGGAGGGACGCTCGTGCTTTCTTT. Its translation: CASSVGRDARAFF.

The chain carries TRBV12-5 and TRBJ2-7; D may be TRBD1 (6 bases). This CDR3 contains 14 residues. V lost 9 bases and J lost 3, with 18 bases in between. From germline, CDR1 is LGHNT and CDR2 FRNRAP. In nucleotides, the CDR3 is TGTGCTAGCAACGAACAGGGTTATGACTACGAGCAGTACTTC. This gives the protein CASNEQGYDYEQYF.

The chain recombines TRBV7-9 with TRBJ1-5; a weak D match, TRBD1 (6 bases). Trimming stripped 2 bases from V and 3 bases from J, with 14 bases between. CDR1 and CDR2 from the germline V gene are SEHNR and FQNEAQ (reference sequence). The CDR3 is 16 residues long. The CDR3 bases are TGTGCCAGCAGCTTATTTGAGGGGGGTAACAATCAGCCCCAGCATTTT. The encoded protein is CASSLFEGGNNQPQHF.

This clone was counted a few times. Here the CDR3 reads CASTPMQGPNTEAFF. For the CDR3, the DNA is TGTGCCAGCACCCCCATGCAGGGACCGAACACTGAAGCTTTCTTT. This chain uses TRBV6-5 with TRBJ1-1, with TRBD1 as a possible D gene (5 bases). Germline values: CDR1 MNHEY, CDR2 SVGAGI. The V end was cut by 7 bases, the J end by 1 base, with 16 bases between. This CDR3 is 15 amino acids long.

The CDR3 DNA sequence: TGTGCCAGCAGGCGCGACCTTGCAACTAATGAAAAACTGTTTTTT. Translating gives CASRRDLATNEKLFF. This chain joins TRBV27 and TRBJ1-4; unclear D gene. Germline V lookup: CDR1 MNHEY, CDR2 SMNVEV (reference sequence). This CDR3 has 15 amino acids. V shed 6 bases and J shed 0 bases, with 11 bases lying between them.

This clone has just a few counts. The J gene is TRBJ1-1, the V gene TRBV5-8, with D tentatively TRBD1 (5 bases). The V and J ends lost 1 base and 1 base respectively, with 14 bases between them. The CDR3 runs 16 residues. Germline assignment: CDR1 SGHTS and CDR2 YDEGEE. The CDR3 sequence is CASSLKGKGWNTEAFF. The CDR3 bases are TGTGCCAGCAGCTTGAAGGGGAAGGGGTGGAACACTGAAGCTTTCTTT.

The chain combines TRBV5-4 with TRBJ2-2, with 7 positions matching TRBD1. CDR1 is SGHNT, CDR2 YYREEE, per germline (reference sequence). This CDR3 is built from 17 residues. The ends lost 4 bases at V and 3 bases at J; junction bases unmatched: 12. The CDR3 DNA is TGTGCCAGCAGCCCTAGACAGGGCGGCTGGTACACCGGGGAGCTGTTTTTT. Translating it yields CASSPRQGGWYTGELFF.

This chain connects TRBV12-3 or TRBV12-4 to TRBJ1-1; D is perhaps TRBD1 (5 bases). CDR3 length: 12 residues. Trimming removed 3 bases from V and 4 bases from J, with 6 bases in between. CDR3 loop: CASSLRGTEAFF. CDR3 sequence (DNA): TGTGCCAGCAGTTTGAGGGGCACTGAAGCTTTCTTT.

J is TRBJ2-5 and V is TRBV11-2; 10 bases are a match to TRBD2. CDR3 size: 13 residues. J lost 4 bases, V lost 7 bases, and 3 bases had no gene match. Germline V gene data show CDR1 as SGHAT and CDR2 as FQNNGV. The CDR3 region has the DNA TGTGCCAGCACCCGACTAGCGGGAGAGACCCAGTACTTC. Translated, it gives CASTRLAGETQYF.

This rearrangement joins TRBV9 to TRBJ2-2, with a possible D match to TRBD2 (6 bases). The CDR3 runs 15 residues. CDR1 and CDR2 (germline): SGDLS, YYNGEE. V dropped 2 bases and J dropped 6 bases, with 14 bases sitting between them. CDR3 amino acids: CASSVAGLLPGELFF. The CDR3 DNA reads as TGTGCCAGCAGCGTGGCGGGACTCCTTCCCGGGGAGCTGTTTTTT. Full variable domain (rest looked up from reference TRBV9 and TRBJ2-2): DSGVTQTPKHLITATGQRVTLRCSPRSGDLSVYWYQQSLDQGLQFLIQYYNGEERAKGNILERFSAQQFPDLHSELNLSSLELGDSALYFCASSVAGLLPGELFFGEGSRLTVL.

The chain uses TRBV19 and TRBJ1-2, with TRBD1 identical over 9 bases. V shed 5 bases and J 3 bases; nucleotides not matched to a gene: 7. This CDR3 region has 15 residues. The germline CDR1 and CDR2 sequences are LNHDA and SQIVND (reference sequence). CDR3 protein: CASSPVTGGDYGYTF. The CDR3 DNA is TGTGCCAGTAGTCCCGTGACAGGGGGGGACTATGGCTACACCTTC. The full variable domain, its missing parts supplied by reference TRBV19 and TRBJ1-2, is DGGITQSPKYLFRKEGQNVTLSCEQNLNHDAMYWYRQDPGQGLRLIYYSQIVNDFQKGDIAEGYSVSREKKESFPLTVTSAQKNPTAFYLCASSPVTGGDYGYTFGSGTRLTVV.

The chain is built from TRBV7-2 and TRBJ1-5; D call uncertain. Germline assignment: CDR1 SGHTA and CDR2 FQGNSA. The V and J ends lost 3 bases and 2 bases respectively, with 8 bases between them. The CDR3 is made up of 14 amino acids. The CDR3 DNA reads as TGTGCCAGCAGCTTTTTGGGCGGCAATCAGCCCCAGCATTTT. Translated, it gives CASSFLGGNQPQHF.

The chain recombines TRBV2 with TRBJ1-2, with 7 bases fitting TRBD1. This CDR3 region has 17 residues. In germline, CDR1 is SNHLY, CDR2 FYNNEI. V shed 5 bases and J 7 bases; nucleotides not matched to a gene: 19. The CDR3 protein is CASSLATPGQAGIGYTF. In DNA form, the CDR3 reads TGTGCCAGCAGTCTAGCGACCCCTGGACAGGCGGGGATTGGCTACACCTTC.